This entry features one T cell receptor beta chain sequence. As yet, its antigen is unknown. The data belong to a study of T cells after yellow fever vaccination. TCRdb re-analysed the 5' RACE reads in MiXCR, keeping a single row per CDR3 protein. The repertoire holds a few hundred thousand distinct CDR3 sequences, 6.9% seen once, with about 0.85% in the top ten. Whole-study results and caveats: It was the secondary response that reached its peak faster, day 5 versus 15, but it was weaker. Post-booster repertoires contained most primary-vaccination clones again (almost 97% CD4, approximately 86% CD8). Across the CD4 and CD8 compartments, a small share of clonotypes was present in both.

CDR3 size: 16 residues. Trimming at V came to 0 bases and at J to 1 base, leaving 2 bases not matched to a gene. The germline gives CDR1 SGHRS, CDR2 YFSETQ. Here the sequenced sample was CD4+ T cells sorted from PBMCs, taken 15 days after the yellow fever booster vaccination. The clonotype was recovered from a man aged 25-45 years who received the YFV17D yellow fever vaccine. This chain connects TRBV5-1 to TRBJ2-3, with 10 bases identical to TRBD2. CDR3 bases: TGCGCCAGCAGCTTGGTTCTAGCGGGAGGCACAGATACGCAGTATTTT. Translating gives CASSLVLAGGTDTQYF. The whole variable domain, filled in from reference TRBV5-1 and TRBJ2-3, reads KAGVTQTPRYLIKTRGQQVTLSCSPISGHRSVSWYQQTPGQGLQFLFEYFSETQRNKGNFPGRFSGRQFSNSRSEMNVSTLELGDSALYLCASSLVLAGGTDTQYFGPGTRLTVL.